This TCR beta chain was documented in a study of T cell repertoires in cytomegalovirus infection. TCRdb itself ran the reads through MiXCR, one entry per CDR3 protein. The table has 200,000 to 300,000 distinct CDR3 sequences, roughly 13% seen once. This clonotype was seen repeatedly, ten times or more. Input material: PBMCs. The receptor was derived from a human donor in good health (CMV status not recorded). Some clones in this sample may be carry-over from other donors' samples.

This chain's CDR3 is CSAPRGAIPPASSYEQYF. CDR3 DNA sequence: TGCAGTGCTCCCCGCGGGGCGATCCCCCCCGCAAGCTCCTACGAGCAGTACTTC. The rearrangement links TRBV20-1 to TRBJ2-7, with D perhaps TRBD2 (6 bases). This CDR3 region has 18 residues. The V and J ends lost 5 bases and 0 bases respectively, with 26 bases between them. The germline V gene encodes CDR1 DFQATT and CDR2 SNEGSKA (reference sequence).